This TCR beta chain was sequenced during a study of shared clonotypes between healthy human individuals. Findings and caveats of the study: Sharing of clonotypes among donors was expected to vary with sequencing depth.

This CDR3 has 10 residues. The germline V gene has CDR1 SQVTM and CDR2 ANQGSEA. V gave up 0 bases and J gave up 7 bases, with 3 bases separating them. Original methodology: Junction-only sequences without quality scores were provided by ImmunoSEQ, so filtering was different. TCRdb's table, derived via immunoSEQ multiplex PCR, lists solely in-frame clones and lacks some. Clone size and V and J calls were adopted from that table, with D and trimming inferred from the DNA. Among some 1.5 million clones, 95% to 99% were seen once, and the ten largest hold roughly 0.42%. With regard to this clone: Its antigen is undetermined.

This chain uses TRBV29-1 with TRBJ1-2, with D unresolved. Sequencing was done on a sample of naive CD4+ T cells sorted from blood. The subset: CD45RA+ positively selected. This TCR was sampled from a young man in good health. The CDR3 protein is CSVEDVGYTF. CDR3 nucleotide sequence: TGCAGCGTTGAAGACGTTGGCTACACCTTC. The complete variable domain, with remaining parts taken from reference TRBV29-1 and TRBJ1-2, reads SAVISQKPSRDICQRGTSLTIQCQVDSQVTMMFWYRQQPGQSLTLIATANQGSEATYESGFVIDKFPISRPNLTFSTLTVSNMSPEDSSIYLCSVEDVGYTFGSGTRLTVV.